Listed below are T cell receptor beta chains from one sample, sequenced in a study of T cells in Graves' hyperthyroidism and ophthalmopathy. One entry per CDR3 protein results from TCRdb running MiXCR on the multiplex PCR reads. This sample yields under 250,000 distinct CDR3 sequences, of which 15% to 20% are seen a single time; 50% belongs to the top ten. Sequencing was done on a sample of blood. The receptors were gathered from a man in his fifties with Graves' hyperthyroidism. The CDR3 runs from the conserved cysteine through the conserved F or W. The D gene is left open where the match is weak. Rows give clone size only sometimes, using once, few, many, or a class for an expanded clone.

J | D | V | size | CDR3 | DNA
TRBJ1-2 | TRBD1 | TRBV5-4 | few | CASNLRGGGYGYTF | TGTGCCAGCAACCTGAGAGGGGGCGGCTATGGCTACACCTTC
TRBJ2-3 | TRBD2 | TRBV20-1 | many | CSASTSGRVSDTQYF | TGCAGTGCTAGTACTAGCGGGAGGGTCAGTGATACGCAGTATTTT
TRBJ1-4 | - | TRBV7-2 | - | CASSLRGEKLFF | TGTGCCAGCAGCTTAAGGGGTGAAAAACTGTTTTTT
TRBJ2-2 | - | TRBV5-1 | few | CASSSDGTGELFF | TGCGCCAGCAGCTCGGACGGGACCGGGGAGCTGTTTTTT
TRBJ2-7 | - | TRBV11-2 | many | CASSSSKVGYEQYF | TGTGCCAGCAGCTCTTCAAAGGTGGGCTACGAGCAGTACTTC
TRBJ2-1 | - | TRBV5-1 | many | CASSSGYNEQFF | TGCGCCAGCAGCTCGGGCTACAATGAGCAGTTCTTC
TRBJ2-1 | - | TRBV12-3/TRBV12-4 | many | CASSLRQPYNEQFF | TGTGCCAGCAGTTTACGGCAACCCTACAATGAGCAGTTCTTC
TRBJ1-6 | - | TRBV27 | many | CASSLSPQGITNSPLHF | TGTGCCAGCAGTTTATCGCCTCAGGGAATAACCAATTCACCCCTCCACTTT
TRBJ2-2 | TRBD1 | TRBV11-2 | - | CASLGTGQGNTGELFF | TGTGCCAGCCTGGGGACAGGGCAGGGGAACACCGGGGAGCTGTTTTTT
TRBJ2-5 | TRBD1 | TRBV20-1 | few | CSAKDRGETQYF | TGCAGTGCTAAGGACAGGGGAGAGACCCAGTACTTC
TRBJ1-1 | TRBD1 | TRBV6-5 | many | CASSYRDRAEAFF | TGTGCCAGCAGTTACCGGGACAGGGCTGAAGCTTTCTTT
TRBJ2-2 | - | TRBV11-2 | many | CASSPRADANTGELFF | TGTGCCAGCAGCCCACGGGCAGATGCGAACACCGGGGAGCTGTTTTTT
TRBJ2-7 | TRBD1 | TRBV2 | many | CASFLDRSSYEQYF | TGTGCCAGCTTTCTGGACAGGTCCTCCTACGAGCAGTACTTC
TRBJ2-3 | - | TRBV3-1 | many | CASREQGTDTQYF | TGTGCCAGCAGGGAACAGGGTACAGATACGCAGTATTTT
TRBJ1-4 | TRBD1 | TRBV2 | many | CASSARQGGEKLFF | TGTGCCAGCAGTGCCAGACAGGGTGGAGAAAAACTGTTTTTT
TRBJ2-5 | - | TRBV5-1 | - | CASSPWGPEETQYF | TGCGCCAGCAGCCCCTGGGGCCCGGAAGAGACCCAGTACTTC
TRBJ2-2 | TRBD2 | TRBV11-3 | few | CASSLSAGVVTGELFF | TGTGCCAGCAGCTTATCGGCGGGAGTGGTCACCGGGGAGCTGTTTTTT
TRBJ2-5 | TRBD2 | TRBV5-1 | few | CASSLGLAGFQETQYF | TGCGCCAGCAGCTTGGGGCTAGCGGGGTTCCAAGAGACCCAGTACTTC
TRBJ1-1 | TRBD1 | TRBV7-6 | many | CASSIYPGQLNTEAFF | TGTGCCAGCAGCATTTACCCGGGACAGCTGAACACTGAAGCTTTCTTT
TRBJ2-7 | - | TRBV2 | - | CASSEPFSYEQYF | TGTGCCAGCAGTGAACCCTTCTCCTACGAGCAGTACTTC
TRBJ2-1 | TRBD2 | TRBV20-1 | - | CSASGHRLAGVSYNEQFF | TGCAGTGCTAGTGGCCACCGCCTAGCGGGAGTTTCCTACAATGAGCAGTTCTTC
TRBJ1-5 | - | TRBV2 | few | CASSELGRNQPQHF | TGTGCCAGCAGTGAGTTGGGTCGCAATCAGCCCCAGCATTTT
TRBJ1-5 | - | TRBV28 | many | CASSFANQPQHF | TGTGCCAGCAGTTTCGCCAATCAGCCCCAGCATTTT
TRBJ1-4 | - | TRBV3-1 | - | CASSQGSRELFF | TGTGCCAGCAGCCAAGGAAGCCGGGAACTGTTTTTT